This T cell receptor beta chain was observed in a study of shared clonotypes between healthy human individuals (dated by TCRdb to 2019 to 2021). For the study in its entirety: The cohort comprised two women and a few men aged 18 to 49 years. To estimate repertoire size and how much clonotype sharing occurs between individuals, the study deeply sequenced the blood TCR repertoires of five healthy adults. Per donor, leukapheresis produced somewhere between about 0.8 and 9 billion PBMCs. For each donor, CD4 naive and CD4 memory were each given three plates, CD8 naive was given two plates, and CD8 memory was given one plate. To increase sequencing depth and limit assay-specific biases, different laboratories used diverse techniques to prepare libraries and sequence TCR repertoires.

V sheds 6 bases and J sheds 5 bases, leaving 19 bases between their ends. From its cysteine to its phenylalanine, the CDR3 spans 15 amino acids. Only the CDR3 portion is preserved as DNA: 45 bases, with reading frame beginning at the first base. The germline V gene gives CDR1 as MNHEY and CDR2 as SVGAGI. Donors were healthy HIV-negative adults with no recently reported acute infections or vaccinations. Every donor was a Caucasian adult living in Nashville, Tennessee, USA. CD4+ T cells were enriched by magnetic negative selection, after which naive cells were positively selected on CD45RA and the negative fraction was taken as the memory subset. Blood was obtained by leukapheresis, after which PBMCs were separated by Ficoll-Histopaque density gradient centrifugation and cryopreserved in liquid nitrogen vapor phase. Analytical flow cytometry was used to check the purity and quantity of every magnetically sorted T cell population. Genomic DNA was isolated from every sorted fraction and measured by UV absorbance on a Nanodrop 2000c.

What the authors observed across the whole study: Across four donors, approximately 5% of naive CD4, approximately 3.6% of naive CD8, roughly 2.3% of memory CD4, and approximately 0.4% of memory CD8 clonotypes were shared. Compared with non-shared clonotypes, clonotypes shared by all four sorted-subset donors had higher generation probabilities. Pairwise subsampling led to the expectation that sequencing depth would affect the degree of clonotype sharing among donors. Sampling was restricted to blood, and TCR repertoires in tissue are likely to differ from TCR repertoires in blood. Naive subsets generally had larger estimated clonotype richness than memory subsets did. Because the study included only a small number of donors, the genetic and exposure-history diversity represented was limited. Even with the large sequencing depth, rarefaction of the sorted-subset datasets indicated that sequencing was incomplete.

Comments on this clone: The antigen it binds to is not known. Base qualities are not provided; no much larger clone lies one nucleotide away.

Using the deep immunoSEQ assay, multiplex PCR amplified TCR CDR3 regions from genomic DNA. For each cell subset, the extracted genomic DNA was distributed evenly across all wells of several immunoSEQ 96-well plates, and each plate served as one replicate. For sorted subsets, about 200 ng genomic DNA, equal to 30,000 to 35,000 T cell genomes, was loaded into each replicate PCR. The purified libraries were quantified using a Qubit 3.0 fluorometer, sized with a Bioanalyzer 2100, and then quantified again using the KAPA Library Quantification kit. Every immunoSEQ 96-well plate was sequenced on a dedicated single-read 150-cycle Illumina NextSeq 550 flow cell. The source study handled its data this way. The immunoSEQ output contained only junctional sequences without quality scores, so filtering could not match that applied to full-length reads. Sequences were annotated with PyIR, a Python wrapper for IgBLAST v1.9, using IMGT germline references to assign V/J genes and CDR3. Reads with weak V/J assignments (E-value above 1e-6), missing CDR3, stop codons, out-of-frame junctions, or ambiguous translated residues were removed. V3J clonotypes were defined as sequences sharing the same inferred V gene, J gene, and CDR3 amino acid sequence. To compute the percentage overlap between repertoires, the number of shared unique clonotypes was divided by the size of the smaller repertoire. Three approaches were used to assess repertoire richness: RTK rarefaction, the Chao1 estimator, and Recon v2.1 estimates of unobserved clonotypes. OLGA was used to compute generation probabilities for all TCRbeta clonotypes that the gDNA method yielded from a handful of donors. TCRdb carries this immuneACCESS record with in-frame sequences only. Its versions omit some clonotypes, under half of them owing to an unresolved V gene in the studies checked, with the rest unexplained. That table gives V, J and clone size, and the DNA gave D and trimming. For this sample the table gives roughly 2 million clones, of which approximately 95% were detected only once. The ten largest make up 0.13% of the sample.

The sequence joins TRBV6-5 to TRBJ1-1; the D gene identity is not certain. Sequenced: naive CD4+ T cells sorted from blood. The cell subset or site label here, explained by the study, means: CD45RA+ positively selected. This clonotype was sampled from a man aged 18 to 35 in good health. The DNA reads TGTGCCAGCAGGGGTATAGAGGGAGGGCGGACTGAAGCTTTCTTT. It encodes CASRGIEGGRTEAFF.